This T cell receptor (beta chain) was profiled in a study of beta chain features in type 1 diabetes. Findings and caveats of the study: When cDNA is sequenced, cells with high TCR expression could be over-represented. Type 1 diabetes patients had TCRB CDR3s that were shorter (moderately but significantly so) in all four CD4+ subsets.

V trimming: 6 bases; J trimming: 9 bases; junction bases outside the gene matches: 14. This CDR3 contains 16 residues. In germline, CDR1 is KGHSH, CDR2 LQKENI. Sorted CD4+ subsets: naive, central memory, regulatory, stem cell-like memory (CD45RO/CCR7/CD25/CD127/CD95/CD27 panel). Every bit of the isolated RNA underwent reverse transcription, so sequencing read expressed TCRB transcripts. Sequencing was performed with immunoSEQ multiplex PCR; in TCRdb, only in-frame clones are kept and a portion is missing. The repertoire holds 600,000 or so clones, with roughly an eighth as singletons. About this clone: Its cognate antigen is unknown.

The chain combines TRBV18 with TRBJ1-6, with 7 bases that match TRBD1. The sample taken for sequencing was naive CD4+ T cells from blood. The clonotype originates from a man younger than 45 with type 1 diabetes. CDR3 amino acids: CASSPTGTESRSPLHF. The CDR3 region has the DNA TGTGCCAGCTCCCCGACCGGGACAGAGTCCCGTTCACCCCTCCACTTT.